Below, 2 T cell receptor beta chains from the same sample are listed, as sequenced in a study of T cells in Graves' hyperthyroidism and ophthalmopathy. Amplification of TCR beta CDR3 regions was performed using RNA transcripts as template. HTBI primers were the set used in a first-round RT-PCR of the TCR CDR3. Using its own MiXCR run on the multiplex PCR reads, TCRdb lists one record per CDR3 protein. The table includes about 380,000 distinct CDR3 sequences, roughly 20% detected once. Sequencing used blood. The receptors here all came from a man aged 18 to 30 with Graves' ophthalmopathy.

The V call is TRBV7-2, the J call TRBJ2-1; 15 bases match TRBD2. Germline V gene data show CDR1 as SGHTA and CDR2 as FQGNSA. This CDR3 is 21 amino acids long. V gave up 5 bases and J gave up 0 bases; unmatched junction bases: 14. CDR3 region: CASSPRTSGGALFSSYNEQFF. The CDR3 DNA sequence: TGTGCCAGCAGCCCCAGGACTAGCGGGGGGGCCCTTTTTAGCTCCTACAATGAGCAGTTCTTC.

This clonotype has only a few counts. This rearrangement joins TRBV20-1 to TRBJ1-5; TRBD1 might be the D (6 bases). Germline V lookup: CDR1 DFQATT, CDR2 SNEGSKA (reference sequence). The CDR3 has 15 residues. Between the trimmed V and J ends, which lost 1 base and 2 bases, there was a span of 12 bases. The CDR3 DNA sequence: TGCAGTGCTAGAGTGTCCAGGGGTCGCAATCAGCCCCAGCATTTT. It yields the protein CSARVSRGRNQPQHF.